This T cell receptor beta chain is drawn from a study of blood T cell repertoires in COVID-19. At the level of the study: Donors in the United States, Italy and Spain gave samples during acute or convalescent COVID-19. T cells, B-cell-depleted T cells, or PBMCs supplied cDNA or gDNA.

The V end lost 0 bases, the J end lost 5 bases, and 12 bases lay between the germline ends. Germline V gene sequence: CDR1 MNHNY, CDR2 SVGAGI (reference sequence). The CDR3 loop spans 15 amino acids. Authors' analysis steps: Amplification of reference gene primers provided the estimated nucleated cell counts. Data came from immunoSEQ multiplex PCR; TCRdb stores just in-frame clones and leaves some out. Clone size and V and J calls were adopted from that table, with D and trimming inferred from the DNA. Among about 150,000 clones listed, 75% to 90% were seen once. Seattle patients were enrolled while actively infected and followed longitudinally.

The chain combines TRBV6-6 with TRBJ2-3; maybe TRBD2 (5 bases). The sequencing sample was made of peripheral blood. The receptor comes from a man aged 18 to 29 with COVID-19, enrolled during active disease. DNA for the CDR3: TGTGCCAGCAGTTACTCGATGGGGAGAGGAGATACGCAGTATTTT. Its translation is CASSYSMGRGDTQYF.